This T cell receptor beta chain was sequenced during a study of blood T cell repertoires in COVID-19. About the study: Some COVID-19 samples were acute and others convalescent; all came from the United States, Italy and Spain. PBMCs, B-cell-depleted T cells, or T cells provided the cDNA or gDNA that made up the material.

This CDR3 has 15 amino acids. V was clipped by 4 bases and J by 1 base, with 11 bases between them. From germline, CDR1 is SGDLS and CDR2 YYNGEE. Authors' methods: By means of reference gene primer amplification, nucleated cell counts were estimated. The repertoire was sequenced with immunoSEQ multiplex PCR; TCRdb's copy has only in-frame clones and lacks some. V and J calls and clone size come straight from that table; D and trimming were deduced from the DNA. The sample records 200,000 to 300,000 clones, roughly 84% being singletons. Sequences were obtained from peripheral blood. This clonotype was sampled from a man aged 55 to 70 with acute or convalescent COVID-19. The chain employs TRBV9 and TRBJ2-2; D is perhaps TRBD1 (5 bases). The DNA of the CDR3 is TGTGCCAGCAGCTTGAGAACAGGGAACACCGGGGAGCTGTTTTTT. Amino acids: CASSLRTGNTGELFF.